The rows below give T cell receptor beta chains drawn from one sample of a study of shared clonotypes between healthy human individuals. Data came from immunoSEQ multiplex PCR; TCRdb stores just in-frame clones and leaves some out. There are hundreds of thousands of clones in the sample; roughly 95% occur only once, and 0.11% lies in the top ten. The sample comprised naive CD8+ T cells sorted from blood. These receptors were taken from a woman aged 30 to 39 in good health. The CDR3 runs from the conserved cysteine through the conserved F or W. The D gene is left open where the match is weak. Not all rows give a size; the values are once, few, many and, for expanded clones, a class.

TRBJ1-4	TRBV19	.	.	CASSFAGLTNEKLFF
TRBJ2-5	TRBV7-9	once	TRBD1	CASSYRQGRETQYF
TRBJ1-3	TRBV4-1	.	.	CASSQDEGIVPMQPGNTIYF
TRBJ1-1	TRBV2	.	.	CASSGTKSSEAFF
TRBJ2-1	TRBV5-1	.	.	CASSLAEEAYNEQFF
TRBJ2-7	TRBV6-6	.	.	CASSYGTAPYEQYF
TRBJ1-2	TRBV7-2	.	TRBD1	CASSGIDRETNYGYTF
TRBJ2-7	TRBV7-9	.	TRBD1	CASSLRGQEEQYF
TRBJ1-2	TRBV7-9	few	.	CASSFSGGLNYGYTF
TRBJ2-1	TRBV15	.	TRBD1	CATSRETGGVEQFF
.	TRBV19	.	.	CASSPGRGPYEQYF
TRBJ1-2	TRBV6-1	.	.	CASALGQLGNYGYTF
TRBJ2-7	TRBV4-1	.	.	CASSQVDTDYEQYF
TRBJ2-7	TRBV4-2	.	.	CASSQVFTSPYEQYF
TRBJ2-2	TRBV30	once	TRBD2	CAWSWTSYHTGELFF
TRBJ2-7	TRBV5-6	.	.	CASSLGSRNSYEQYF
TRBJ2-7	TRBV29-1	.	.	CSVEDQGSYEQYF
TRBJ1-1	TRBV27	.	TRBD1	CASSLTGVNTEAFF
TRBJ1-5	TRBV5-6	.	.	CASSLGGAVDYQPQHF
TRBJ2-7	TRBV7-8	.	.	CASSLSLRPESSYEQYF
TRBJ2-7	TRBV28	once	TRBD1	CASALQGFPYEQYF
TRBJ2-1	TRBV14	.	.	CASSQDPSSSHEQFF
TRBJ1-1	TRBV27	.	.	CASREGGTEAFF
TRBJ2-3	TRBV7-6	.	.	CASSLNGGGDTQYF
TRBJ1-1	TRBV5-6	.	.	CASTSLIENTEAFF
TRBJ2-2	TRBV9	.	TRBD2	CASSGPGSGRDRGTGELFF
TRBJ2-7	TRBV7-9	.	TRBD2	CASSQGLAGELFTYEQYF
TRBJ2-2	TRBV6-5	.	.	CASSYSIQPNTGELFF
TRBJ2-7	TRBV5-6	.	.	CASSLEGQSYEQYF
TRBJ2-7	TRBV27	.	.	CASSSGARIYEQYF
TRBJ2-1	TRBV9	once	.	CASSVEGGSYNEQFF
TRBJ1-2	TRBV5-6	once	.	CASSPLPDSAYGYTF
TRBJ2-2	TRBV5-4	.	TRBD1	CASTAGTGKGGELFF
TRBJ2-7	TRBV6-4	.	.	CASSGNERGDYEQYF
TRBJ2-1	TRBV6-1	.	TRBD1	CAAEIGQGLDEQFF
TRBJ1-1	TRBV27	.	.	CASSPSFGTMNTEAFF
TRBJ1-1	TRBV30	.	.	CAWSPGFEAFF
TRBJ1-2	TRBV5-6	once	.	CASSLKGDGYGYTF
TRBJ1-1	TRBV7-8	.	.	CASSLGGATEAFF
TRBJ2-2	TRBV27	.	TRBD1	CASSDTGALNTGELFF
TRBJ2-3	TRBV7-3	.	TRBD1	CASSPRQGVADTQYF
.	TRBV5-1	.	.	CASSWSLGYEQYF
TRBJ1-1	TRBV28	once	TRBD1	CASSFRRGTFF
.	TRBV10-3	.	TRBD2	CAISRGGSYEQYF
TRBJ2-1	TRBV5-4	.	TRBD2	CASSFPGLAGAGNEQFF
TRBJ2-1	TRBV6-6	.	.	CASSYGLGDEQFF
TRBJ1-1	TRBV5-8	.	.	CASSLSPGDTEAFF
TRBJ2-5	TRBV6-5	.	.	CASSSVGGAAETQYF
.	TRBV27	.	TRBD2	CASSLWGGSYEQYF